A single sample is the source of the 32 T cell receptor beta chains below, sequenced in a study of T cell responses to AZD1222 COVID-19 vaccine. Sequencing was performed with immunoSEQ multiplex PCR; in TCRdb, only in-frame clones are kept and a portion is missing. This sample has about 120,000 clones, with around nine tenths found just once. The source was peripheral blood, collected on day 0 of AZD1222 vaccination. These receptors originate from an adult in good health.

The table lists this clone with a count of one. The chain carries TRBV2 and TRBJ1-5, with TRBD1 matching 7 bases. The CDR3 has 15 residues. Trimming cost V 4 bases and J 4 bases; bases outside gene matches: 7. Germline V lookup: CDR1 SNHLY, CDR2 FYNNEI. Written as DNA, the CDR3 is TGTGCCAGCAGTGTAAGGGGACAGAAAAATCAGCCCCAGCATTTT. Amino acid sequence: CASSVRGQKNQPQHF.

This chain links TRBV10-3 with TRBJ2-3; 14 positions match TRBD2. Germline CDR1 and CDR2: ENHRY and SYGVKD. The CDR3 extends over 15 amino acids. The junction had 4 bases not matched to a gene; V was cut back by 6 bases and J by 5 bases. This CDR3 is CAISGTSGSEDTQYF. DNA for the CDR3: TGTGCCATCAGCGGGACTAGCGGGAGTGAAGATACGCAGTATTTT.

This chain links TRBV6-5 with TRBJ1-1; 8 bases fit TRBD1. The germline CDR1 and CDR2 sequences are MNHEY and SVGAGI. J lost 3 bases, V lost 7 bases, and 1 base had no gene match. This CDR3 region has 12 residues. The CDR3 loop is CASNRGDTEAFF. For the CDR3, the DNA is TGTGCCAGCAACAGGGGGGACACTGAAGCTTTCTTT.

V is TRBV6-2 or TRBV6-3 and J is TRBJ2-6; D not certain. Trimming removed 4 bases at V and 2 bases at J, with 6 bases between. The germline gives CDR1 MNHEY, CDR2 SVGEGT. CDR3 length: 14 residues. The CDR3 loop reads CASSSPAGANVLTF. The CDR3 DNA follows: TGTGCCAGCAGTTCCCCCGCTGGGGCCAACGTCCTGACTTTC.

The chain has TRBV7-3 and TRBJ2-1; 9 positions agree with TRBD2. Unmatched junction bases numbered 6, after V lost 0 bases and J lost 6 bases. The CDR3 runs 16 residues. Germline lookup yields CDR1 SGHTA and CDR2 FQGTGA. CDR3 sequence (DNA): TGTGCCAGCAGCTTAACGAGGACTAGCGCCCTCAATGAGCAGTTCTTC. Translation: CASSLTRTSALNEQFF.

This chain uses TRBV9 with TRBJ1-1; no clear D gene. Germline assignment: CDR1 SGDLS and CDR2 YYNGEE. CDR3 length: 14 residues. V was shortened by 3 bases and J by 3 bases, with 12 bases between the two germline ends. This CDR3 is CASSATLLDTEAFF. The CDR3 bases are TGTGCCAGCAGCGCCACCCTCTTAGACACTGAAGCTTTCTTT.

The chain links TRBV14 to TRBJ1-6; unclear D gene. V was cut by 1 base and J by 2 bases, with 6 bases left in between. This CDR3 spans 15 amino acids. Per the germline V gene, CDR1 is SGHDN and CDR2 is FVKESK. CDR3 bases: TGTGCCAGCAGCCAAGCACTTACCTATAATTCACCCCTCCACTTT. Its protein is CASSQALTYNSPLHF.

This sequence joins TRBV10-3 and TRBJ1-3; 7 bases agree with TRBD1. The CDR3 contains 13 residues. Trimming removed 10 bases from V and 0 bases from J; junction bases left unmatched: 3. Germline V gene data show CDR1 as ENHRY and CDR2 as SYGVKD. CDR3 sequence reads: CATTGLSGNTIYF. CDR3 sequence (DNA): TGTGCCACGACAGGGCTCTCTGGAAACACCATATATTTT.

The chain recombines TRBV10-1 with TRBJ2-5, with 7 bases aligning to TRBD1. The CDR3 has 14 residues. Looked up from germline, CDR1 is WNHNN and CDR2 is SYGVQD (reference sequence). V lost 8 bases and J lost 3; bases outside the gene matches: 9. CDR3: CASSYRDSEETQYF. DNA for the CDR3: TGCGCCAGCTCCTACCGGGACAGCGAAGAGACCCAGTACTTC.

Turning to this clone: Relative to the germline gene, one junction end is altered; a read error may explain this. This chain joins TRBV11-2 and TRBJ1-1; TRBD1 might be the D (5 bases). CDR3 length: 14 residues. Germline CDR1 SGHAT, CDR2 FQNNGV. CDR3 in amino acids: CASSLGVRNTEAFF. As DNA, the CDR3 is TGTGCCAGCAGTTTAGGGGTCAGGAACACTGAAGCTTTCTTT.

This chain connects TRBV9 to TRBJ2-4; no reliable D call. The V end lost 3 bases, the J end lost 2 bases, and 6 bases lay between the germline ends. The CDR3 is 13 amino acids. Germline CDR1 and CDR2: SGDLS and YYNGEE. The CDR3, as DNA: TGTGCCAGCAGCGACAAGACCAAAAACATTCAGTACTTC. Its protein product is CASSDKTKNIQYF.

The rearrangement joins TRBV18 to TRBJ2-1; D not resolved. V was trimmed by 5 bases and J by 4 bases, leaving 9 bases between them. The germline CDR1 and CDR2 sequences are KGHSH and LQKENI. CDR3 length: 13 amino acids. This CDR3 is CASSVTLYNEQFF. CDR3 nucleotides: TGTGCCAGCTCAGTAACCCTGTACAATGAGCAGTTCTTC.

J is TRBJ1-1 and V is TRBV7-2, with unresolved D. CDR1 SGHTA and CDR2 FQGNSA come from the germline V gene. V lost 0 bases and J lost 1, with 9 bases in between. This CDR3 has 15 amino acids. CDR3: CASSLAGGRNTEAFF. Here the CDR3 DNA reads TGTGCCAGCAGCTTAGCCGGCGGGAGGAACACTGAAGCTTTCTTT.

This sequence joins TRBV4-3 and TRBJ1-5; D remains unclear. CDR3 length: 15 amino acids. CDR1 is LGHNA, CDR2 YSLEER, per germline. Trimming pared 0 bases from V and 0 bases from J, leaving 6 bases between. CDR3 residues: CASSQDFYSNQPQHF. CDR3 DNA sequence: TGCGCCAGCAGCCAAGATTTCTATAGCAATCAGCCCCAGCATTTT.

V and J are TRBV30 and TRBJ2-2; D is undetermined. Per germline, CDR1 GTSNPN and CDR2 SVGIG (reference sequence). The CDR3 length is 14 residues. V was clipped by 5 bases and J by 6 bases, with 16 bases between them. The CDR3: CAWSRPGGAGELFF. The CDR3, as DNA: TGTGCCTGGTCCCGACCCGGTGGAGCCGGGGAGCTGTTTTTT.

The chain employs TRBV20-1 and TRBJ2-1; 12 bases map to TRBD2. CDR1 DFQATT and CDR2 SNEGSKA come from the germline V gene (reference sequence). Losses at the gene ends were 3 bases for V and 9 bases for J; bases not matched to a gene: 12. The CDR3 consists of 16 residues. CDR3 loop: CSASGTTSGSLSEQFF. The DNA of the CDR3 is TGCAGTGCTAGTGGGACGACTAGCGGGAGTCTTAGTGAGCAGTTCTTC.

The CDR3 sequence is CASSPSGTGGTYEQYF. Here the CDR3 DNA reads TGTGCCAGTAGTCCATCCGGGACAGGGGGAACCTACGAGCAGTACTTC. The rearrangement joins TRBV19 to TRBJ2-7, with TRBD1 matching 11 bases. The length of the CDR3 is 16 residues. Trimming removed 5 bases from V and 2 bases from J; junction bases left unmatched: 8. Germline V gene data show CDR1 as LNHDA and CDR2 as SQIVND (reference sequence).

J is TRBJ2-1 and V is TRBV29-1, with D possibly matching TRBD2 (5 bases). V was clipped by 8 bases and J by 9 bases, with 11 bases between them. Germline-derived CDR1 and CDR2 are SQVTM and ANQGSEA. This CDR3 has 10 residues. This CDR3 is CSILVTEQFF. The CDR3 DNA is TGCAGCATACTAGTCACTGAGCAGTTCTTC.

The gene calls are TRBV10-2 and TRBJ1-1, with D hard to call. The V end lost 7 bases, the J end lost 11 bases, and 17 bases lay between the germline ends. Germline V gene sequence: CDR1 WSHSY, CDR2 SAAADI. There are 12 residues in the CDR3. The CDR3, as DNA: TGCGCCAGCACCGGGCCCCTAAGGGATGCTTTCTTT. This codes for CASTGPLRDAFF.

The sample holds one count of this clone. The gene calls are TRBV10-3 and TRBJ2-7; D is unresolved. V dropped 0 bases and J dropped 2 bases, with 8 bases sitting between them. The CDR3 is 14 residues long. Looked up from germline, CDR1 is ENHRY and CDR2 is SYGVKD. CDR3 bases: TGTGCCATCAGTGAGTCCGGCAGCACCTACGAGCAGTACTTC. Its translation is CAISESGSTYEQYF.

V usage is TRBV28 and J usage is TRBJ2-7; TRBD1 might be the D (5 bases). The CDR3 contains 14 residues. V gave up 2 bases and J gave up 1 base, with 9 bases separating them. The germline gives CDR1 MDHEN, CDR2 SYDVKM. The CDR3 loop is CASSLRQGSYEQYF. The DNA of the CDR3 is TGTGCCAGCAGTTTAAGGCAGGGTTCCTACGAGCAGTACTTC. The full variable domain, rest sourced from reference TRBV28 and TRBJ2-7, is DVKVTQSSRYLVKRTGEKVFLECVQDMDHENMFWYRQDPGLGLRLIYFSYDVKMKEKGDIPEGYSVSREKKERFSLILESASTNQTSMYLCASSLRQGSYEQYFGPGTRLTVT.

CDR3 DNA sequence: TGTGCCAGCAGCTTACTAGCGGGGAGCTCCTACGAGCAGTACTTC. It translates to CASSLLAGSSYEQYF. V and J are TRBV7-2 and TRBJ2-7; 9 bases align to TRBD2. The germline V gene has CDR1 SGHTA and CDR2 FQGNSA. The CDR3 consists of 15 residues. The J segment lost 0 bases and the V segment lost 2 bases, leaving 2 bases of the junction unmatched.

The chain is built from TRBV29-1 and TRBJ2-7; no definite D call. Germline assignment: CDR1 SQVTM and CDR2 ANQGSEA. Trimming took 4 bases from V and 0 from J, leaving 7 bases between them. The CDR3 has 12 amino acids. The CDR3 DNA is TGCAGCGTTGGCCCAGACTCCTACGAGCAGTACTTC. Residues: CSVGPDSYEQYF.

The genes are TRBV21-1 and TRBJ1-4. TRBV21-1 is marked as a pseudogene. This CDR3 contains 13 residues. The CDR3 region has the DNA TGTGCCACCGCCCTGTTTACTAATGAAAAACTGTTTTTT. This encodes CATALFTNEKLFF.

For the CDR3, the DNA is TGTGCCAGCAGACCGGTGGGAGGGACCTACAATGAGCAGTTCTTC. Translating gives CASRPVGGTYNEQFF. V gene TRBV6-6 combines with J gene TRBJ2-1; 7 bases fit TRBD2. With V trimmed by 6 bases and J by 2 bases, 7 bases remained unmatched. Germline V gene data show CDR1 as MNHNY and CDR2 as SVGAGI (reference sequence). The CDR3 sequence is 15 residues long.

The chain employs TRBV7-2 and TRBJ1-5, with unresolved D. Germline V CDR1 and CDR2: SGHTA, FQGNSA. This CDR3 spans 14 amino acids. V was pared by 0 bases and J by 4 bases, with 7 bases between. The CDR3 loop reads CASSLAGANQPQHF. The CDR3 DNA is TGTGCCAGCAGCTTAGCGGGTGCGAATCAGCCCCAGCATTTT.

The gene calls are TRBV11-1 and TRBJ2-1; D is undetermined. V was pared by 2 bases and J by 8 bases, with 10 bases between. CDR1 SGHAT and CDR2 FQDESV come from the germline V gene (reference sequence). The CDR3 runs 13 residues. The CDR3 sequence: CASSLLVDYEQFF. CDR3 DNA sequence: TGTGCCAGCAGCTTACTAGTCGACTATGAGCAGTTCTTC.

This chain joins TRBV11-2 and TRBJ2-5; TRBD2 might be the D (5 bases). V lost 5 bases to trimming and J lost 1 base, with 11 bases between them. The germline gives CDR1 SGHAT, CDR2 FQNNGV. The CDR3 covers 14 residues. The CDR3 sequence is CASSLGSGQETQYF. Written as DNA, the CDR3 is TGTGCCAGCAGCCTGGGGAGCGGCCAAGAGACCCAGTACTTC. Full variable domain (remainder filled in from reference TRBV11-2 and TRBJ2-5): EAGVAQSPRYKIIEKRQSVAFWCNPISGHATLYWYQQILGQGPKLLIQFQNNGVVDDSQLPKDRFSAERLKGVDSTLKIQPAKLEDSAVYLCASSLGSGQETQYFGPGTRLLVL.

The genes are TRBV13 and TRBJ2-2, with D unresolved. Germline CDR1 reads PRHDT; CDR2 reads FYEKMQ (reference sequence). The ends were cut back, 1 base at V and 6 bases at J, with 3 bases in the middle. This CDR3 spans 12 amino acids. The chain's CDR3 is CASSLVAGELFF. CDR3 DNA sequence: TGTGCCAGCAGCTTAGTCGCCGGGGAGCTGTTTTTT.

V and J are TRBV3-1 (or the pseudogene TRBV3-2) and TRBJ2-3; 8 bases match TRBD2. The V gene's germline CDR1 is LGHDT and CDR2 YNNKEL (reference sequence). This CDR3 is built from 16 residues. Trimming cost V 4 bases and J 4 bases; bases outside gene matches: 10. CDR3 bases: TGTGCCAGCAGCCCACCAGGGCTAGCGGGCGCAGATACGCAGTATTTT. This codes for CASSPPGLAGADTQYF.

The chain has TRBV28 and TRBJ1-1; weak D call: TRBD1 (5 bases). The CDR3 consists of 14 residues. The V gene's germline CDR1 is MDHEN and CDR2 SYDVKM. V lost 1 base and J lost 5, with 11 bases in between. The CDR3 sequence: CASSLSKGETEAFF. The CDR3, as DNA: TGTGCCAGCAGTTTATCCAAAGGGGAGACTGAAGCTTTCTTT.

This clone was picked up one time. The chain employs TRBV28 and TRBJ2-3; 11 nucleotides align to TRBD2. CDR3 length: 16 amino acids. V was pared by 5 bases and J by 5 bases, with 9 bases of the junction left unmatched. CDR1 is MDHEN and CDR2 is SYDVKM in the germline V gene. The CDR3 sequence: CASSLPGLAEVDTQYF. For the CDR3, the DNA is TGTGCCAGCAGTCTTCCGGGACTAGCGGAGGTAGATACGCAGTATTTT. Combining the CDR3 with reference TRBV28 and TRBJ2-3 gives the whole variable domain DVKVTQSSRYLVKRTGEKVFLECVQDMDHENMFWYRQDPGLGLRLIYFSYDVKMKEKGDIPEGYSVSREKKERFSLILESASTNQTSMYLCASSLPGLAEVDTQYFGPGTRLTVL.